The clone carrying this TCR beta chain was counted only a few times. Antigen unknown. The CDR3 is 14 amino acids. V dropped 2 bases and J dropped 7; count of bases not matched to a gene: 5. Germline V gene lookup returns CDR1 SEHNR and CDR2 FQNEAQ (reference sequence). The sample is drawn from a study of identical twins. Template switching (which added a universal primer site) was used, and cDNA carried unique molecular identifiers. In TCRdb, the 5' RACE reads were re-called with MiXCR into one record per CDR3 protein. The table lists a few hundred thousand distinct CDR3 sequences, approximately 8.7% of them singletons. Notes on the study in general: Alpha sequences out of frame and shared by twins had excess low generation probability. Fewer insertions characterized abundant cord blood beta clonotypes, whereas memory repertoires showed none. The models gave estimates that fell short of the out-of-frame TCR alpha sharing seen in monozygotic twins.

The specimen was naive T cells sorted from blood. This clonotype originated in a woman between 50 and 59 years old in good health. The chain has TRBV7-9 and TRBJ2-1; 7 nucleotides line up with TRBD2. CDR3 sequence reads: CASSLTWGGNEQFF. The CDR3, as DNA: TGTGCCAGCAGCTTAACATGGGGGGGAAATGAGCAGTTCTTC.